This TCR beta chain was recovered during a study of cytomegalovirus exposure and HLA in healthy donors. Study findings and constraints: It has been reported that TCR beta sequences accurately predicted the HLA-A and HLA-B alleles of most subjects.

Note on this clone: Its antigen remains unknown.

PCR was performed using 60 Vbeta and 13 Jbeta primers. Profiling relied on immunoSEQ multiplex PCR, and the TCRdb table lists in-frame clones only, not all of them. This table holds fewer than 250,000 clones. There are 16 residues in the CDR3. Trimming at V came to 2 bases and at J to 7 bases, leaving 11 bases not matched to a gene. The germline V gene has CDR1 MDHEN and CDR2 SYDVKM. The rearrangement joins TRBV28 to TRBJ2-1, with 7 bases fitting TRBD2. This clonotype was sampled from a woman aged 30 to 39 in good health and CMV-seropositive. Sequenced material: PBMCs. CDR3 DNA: TGTGCCAGCAGTTTAATCGATAGCGGGCGTTCTAATGAGCAGTTCTTC. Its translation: CASSLIDSGRSNEQFF. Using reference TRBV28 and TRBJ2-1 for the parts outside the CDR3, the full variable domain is DVKVTQSSRYLVKRTGEKVFLECVQDMDHENMFWYRQDPGLGLRLIYFSYDVKMKEKGDIPEGYSVSREKKERFSLILESASTNQTSMYLCASSLIDSGRSNEQFFGPGTRLTVL.